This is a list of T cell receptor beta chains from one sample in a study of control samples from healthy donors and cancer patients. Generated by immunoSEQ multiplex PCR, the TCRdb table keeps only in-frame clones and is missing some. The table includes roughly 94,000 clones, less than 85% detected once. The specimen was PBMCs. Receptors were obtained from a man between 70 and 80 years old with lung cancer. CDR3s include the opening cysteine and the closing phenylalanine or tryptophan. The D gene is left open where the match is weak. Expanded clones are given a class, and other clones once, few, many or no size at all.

TGTGCCAGCAGCCAAGGGTGGGGTACCGGGGAGCTGTTTTTT	CASSQGWGTGELFF	.	TRBJ2-2	.	TRBV14
TGTGCCAGCAGCTCCCGGCCGGGACTAGCTGGAAATGAGCAGTTCTTC	CASSSRPGLAGNEQFF	.	TRBJ2-1	TRBD2	TRBV9
TGTGCCAGCAGCCTGACAGGAGCTAACTATGGCTACACCTTC	CASSLTGANYGYTF	.	TRBJ1-2	.	TRBV3-1/TRBV3-2
TGTGCCAGCAGCGTTCGGCCTCTAGACAGGGGACAAGGTGAGCAGTTCTTC	CASSVRPLDRGQGEQFF	once	TRBJ2-1	TRBD1	TRBV9
TGTGCAAGTCGCTTAGTGGGGCTGCGGGGGAGAAACACCATATATTTT	CASRLVGLRGRNTIYF	.	TRBJ1-3	.	TRBV12-2
TGCGCCAGCTCTAGCGGGGGGGCAAGCACAGATACGCAGTATTTT	CASSSGGASTDTQYF	.	TRBJ2-3	TRBD2	TRBV5-1
TGTGCCAGCAGTTCGCTATCGGGCGGCGTATCTAGAACAGATACGCAGTATTTT	CASSSLSGGVSRTDTQYF	.	TRBJ2-3	.	TRBV5-5
TGCAGCGTCGGCGTAAACGCCTACGAGCAGTACTTC	CSVGVNAYEQYF	.	TRBJ2-7	.	TRBV29-1
TGTGCCAGTAGTAATGCAGGGGAACACTATGGCTACACCTTC	CASSNAGEHYGYTF	.	TRBJ1-2	.	TRBV19
TGCGCCAGCAGCCCAGATAGCACTAATGAAAAACTGTTTTTT	CASSPDSTNEKLFF	.	TRBJ1-4	.	TRBV5-1
TGTGCCAGCACACCTAGACAGTACGGTAATTCACCCCTCCACTTT	CASTPRQYGNSPLHF	.	TRBJ1-6	.	TRBV11-2
TGTGCCAGCAAAGGGGGCGGGGGTTCACCCCTCCACTTT	CASKGGGGSPLHF	.	TRBJ1-6	TRBD1	TRBV2
TGTGCCAGCAGCCGTTTCAAAGAGCAGTACTTC	CASSRFKEQYF	.	TRBJ2-7	.	TRBV7-2
TGTGCCTGGAGTCTACTGGGGAGCTATGGCTACACCTTC	CAWSLLGSYGYTF	.	TRBJ1-2	.	TRBV30
TGTGCCGCCTTCACCCCAGCGGCTAACACCGGGGAGCTGTTTTTT	CAAFTPAANTGELFF	.	TRBJ2-2	.	TRBV6-5
TGTGCCAGCAGCTTAAGGGCTCGGCGGCTGATCACAGATACGCAGTATTTT	CASSLRARRLITDTQYF	once	TRBJ2-3	.	TRBV5-6
TGTGCGGGGGGCGCGCCGGAGACCCAGTACTTC	CAGGAPETQYF	.	TRBJ2-5	.	TRBV30
TGTGCCAGCAGCCGAGACGACAGGGCCAACTACGAGCAGTACTTC	CASSRDDRANYEQYF	.	TRBJ2-7	TRBD1	TRBV7-6
TGTGCCAGCTCACACAGGGGGCCCGGGGATCAGCCCCAGCATTTT	CASSHRGPGDQPQHF	.	TRBJ1-5	TRBD1	TRBV18
TGCGTCGCGACACAGGGGGCGAAGACCCAGTACTTC	CVATQGAKTQYF	.	TRBJ2-5	TRBD1	TRBV29-1
TGTGCCAGCAGTGGAGCGGAGCGTTACACTGAAGCTTTCTTT	CASSGAERYTEAFF	.	TRBJ1-1	.	TRBV6-1
TGTGCCAGCAGTGATACAGGACAGGGTGTAGTCTACACCTTC	CASSDTGQGVVYTF	.	TRBJ1-2	TRBD1	TRBV25-1
TGTGCCAGCAGCCAACCTCAGGGCCGCTACGAGCAGTACTTC	CASSQPQGRYEQYF	.	TRBJ2-7	.	TRBV7-2
TGTGCCAGCAGCTCGCAGAGGAAGAACACTGAAGCTTTCTTT	CASSSQRKNTEAFF	.	TRBJ1-1	.	TRBV5-5
TGTGCCAGCAGGGACACCCTAGCGGGGGGACCAACAGATACGCAGTATTTT	CASRDTLAGGPTDTQYF	.	TRBJ2-3	TRBD2	TRBV3-1/TRBV3-2
TGTGCCAGCAGTCCCTCGAGAGGCCCCTACGAGCAGTACTTC	CASSPSRGPYEQYF	.	TRBJ2-7	.	TRBV27
TGTGCCAGCAGCTTTTTGGGGGCTAGGAATGAGCAGTTCTTC	CASSFLGARNEQFF	.	TRBJ2-1	.	TRBV7-6
TGTGCCACCCGAGGGGCCACGCCAGGCACAGATACGCAGTATTTT	CATRGATPGTDTQYF	medium-sized	TRBJ2-3	.	TRBV27
TGTGCCAGCAGCTTAGTGGTTAGCGCTCGGCAGTACTTC	CASSLVVSARQYF	few	TRBJ2-7	.	TRBV7-2
TGTGCCAGCAGACGCGTAGGAGGGGGCCCCGGCGAGCAGTACTTC	CASRRVGGGPGEQYF	.	TRBJ2-7	.	TRBV27
TGTGCCAGCAGCCGCCCTAGCGGGGGGTTAGAGACCCAGTACTTC	CASSRPSGGLETQYF	.	TRBJ2-5	TRBD2	TRBV3-1/TRBV3-2
TGTGCCAGCAGTTTTCGGACAGGGTTCGATGAGCAGTACTTC	CASSFRTGFDEQYF	.	TRBJ2-7	TRBD1	TRBV27
TGCGCCAGCAGTAACTCCAATCAGCCCCAGCATTTT	CASSNSNQPQHF	few	TRBJ1-5	.	TRBV10-2
TGTGCCAGCAGCTTAGGACTCGGAAACACCATATATTTT	CASSLGLGNTIYF	once	TRBJ1-3	.	TRBV7-2
TGTGCCAGCAGCCTGGGGCGTCCCTCTTACGGGGAGCTGTTTTTT	CASSLGRPSYGELFF	.	TRBJ2-2	.	TRBV7-6
TGTGCCAGCAGCTTACTGGGGGTGAATGAGCAGTTCTTC	CASSLLGVNEQFF	few	TRBJ2-1	.	TRBV13
TGTGCCACCAGTGATCCGCCCACAGATACGCAGTATTTT	CATSDPPTDTQYF	.	TRBJ2-3	.	TRBV24-1
TGCGCCAGCAGGGGAATCGAGCAGTACTTC	CASRGIEQYF	.	TRBJ2-7	.	TRBV10-2
TGCGCCAGCAGAGACAAAGACAGGGCGAACACTGAAGCTTTCTTT	CASRDKDRANTEAFF	.	TRBJ1-1	TRBD1	TRBV5-1
TGTGCCAGCAGCCATGGACAGCGGAACACTGAAGCTTTCTTT	CASSHGQRNTEAFF	.	TRBJ1-1	.	TRBV14
TGTGCCAGCAGCCTTGGACAACTATATGAAAAACTGTTTTTT	CASSLGQLYEKLFF	.	TRBJ1-4	.	TRBV7-9
TGTGCCACCAGCAGACCAGACAGGGTAAGCTCCTACGAGCAGTACTTC	CATSRPDRVSSYEQYF	.	TRBJ2-7	TRBD1	TRBV15
TGTGCCAGCGCTCCGATGGGACGGAACTACGAGCAGTACTTC	CASAPMGRNYEQYF	.	TRBJ2-7	.	TRBV18
TGTGCCAGTAGTTTAAGGGACAGGGGAGCAGATACGCAGTATTTT	CASSLRDRGADTQYF	once	TRBJ2-3	TRBD1	TRBV19
TGTGCCAGTAGTATCGGGGGGACTGGAAACACCATATATTTT	CASSIGGTGNTIYF	.	TRBJ1-3	.	TRBV19